Each of the 8 T cell receptor beta chains below was sequenced from the same sample in a study of cytomegalovirus exposure and HLA in healthy donors (dated by TCRdb to about 2017). To prepare the library, the immunoSEQ multiplex PCR assay was applied. For the multiplex PCR, a mixture combining 60 forward primers for TCR Vbeta segments and 13 reverse primers for TCR Jbeta segments was used. TCRdb mirrors the immuneACCESS table, restricted to in-frame sequences. Some clones are absent from its copies; in checked studies, under half trace to an unresolved V gene, and the reason for the others is unknown. The sample yields 250,000 to 350,000 clones; 86% were counted once. Roughly 4% of the sample goes to the ten largest clones. The material sequenced was PBMCs. Source of these receptors: a man in his forties or fifties in good health and CMV-seropositive.

V and J are TRBV19 and TRBJ1-5; 8 bases agree with TRBD1. Germline assignment: CDR1 LNHDA and CDR2 SQIVND (reference sequence). Trimming removed 5 bases from V and 7 bases from J; junction bases left unmatched: 13. There are 16 residues in the CDR3. CDR3 coding DNA: TGTGCCAGTAGTCCCTTCAGGACAGGGAAAGGCCAGCCCCAGCATTTT. Translated: CASSPFRTGKGQPQHF.

The chain joins TRBV27 to TRBJ1-3; TRBD1 might be the D (5 bases). This CDR3 is 17 amino acids long. V was cut by 5 bases and J by 7 bases, with 24 bases left in between. CDR1 MNHEY and CDR2 SMNVEV come from the germline V gene (reference sequence). Here the CDR3 reads CASSSAGGGLLRNTIYF. The CDR3 region has the DNA TGTGCCAGCAGTAGCGCCGGCGGGGGATTACTTCGGAACACCATATATTTT.

The chain links TRBV25-1 to TRBJ2-5; 15 nucleotides align to TRBD2. TRBJ2-7 matches the DNA end more closely, so the J call is doubtful. Germline V CDR1 and CDR2: MGHDK, SYGVNS. There are 18 residues in the CDR3. CDR3 loop: CASRGTGLAGGKGYEQYF. The CDR3 region has the DNA TGTGCCAGCAGAGGCACGGGACTAGCGGGAGGTAAAGGCTACGAGCAGTACTTC.

The DNA for the CDR3 is TGTGCCAGCAGTTCCACATGGGAGCGGGAGAACACCGGGGAGCTGTTTTTT. It codes for CASSSTWERENTGELFF. The chain couples TRBV28 to TRBJ2-2; 7 bases are a match to TRBD2. Germline CDR1 and CDR2: MDHEN and SYDVKM. CDR3 size: 17 residues. The ends lost 4 bases at V and 1 base at J; junction bases unmatched: 9.

V is TRBV28 and J is TRBJ1-4; D remains unclear. This CDR3 region has 16 residues. Germline V gene sequence: CDR1 MDHEN, CDR2 SYDVKM. Trimming took off 3 bases at V and 8 bases at J, with 19 bases between the two ends. Here the CDR3 reads CASSFSTRGVGEKLFF. For the CDR3, the DNA is TGTGCCAGCAGTTTCTCCACCCGGGGTGTAGGCGAAAAACTGTTTTTT.

This clone was recorded a few times. The chain uses TRBV6-5 and TRBJ1-2; no definite D call. Germline V gene lookup returns CDR1 MNHEY and CDR2 SVGAGI. The length of the CDR3 is 11 residues. The germline V and J ends were trimmed by 8 bases and 5 bases, with 9 bases remaining between them. DNA for the CDR3: TGTGCCAGCTCCAATCGGTATGGCTACACCTTC. Its translation: CASSNRYGYTF.

This chain joins TRBV19 and TRBJ2-7; 7 bases are shared with TRBD2. This CDR3 spans 15 amino acids. J lost 0 bases, V lost 3 bases, and 5 bases had no gene match. Germline V lookup: CDR1 LNHDA, CDR2 SQIVND (reference sequence). The CDR3: CASSISREDSYEQYF. The DNA of the CDR3 is TGTGCCAGTAGTATTAGTCGGGAGGACTCCTACGAGCAGTACTTC.

This clone was detected once. The J gene is TRBJ2-7, the V gene TRBV5-1, with D maybe TRBD2 (5 bases). The CDR3 length is 16 residues. CDR1 and CDR2 (germline): SGHRS, YFSETQ. Trimming took 0 bases from V and 0 from J, leaving 13 bases between them. CDR3 in amino acids: CASSLAAGIPSYEQYF. CDR3 DNA: TGCGCCAGCAGCTTGGCCGCCGGGATCCCCTCCTACGAGCAGTACTTC.